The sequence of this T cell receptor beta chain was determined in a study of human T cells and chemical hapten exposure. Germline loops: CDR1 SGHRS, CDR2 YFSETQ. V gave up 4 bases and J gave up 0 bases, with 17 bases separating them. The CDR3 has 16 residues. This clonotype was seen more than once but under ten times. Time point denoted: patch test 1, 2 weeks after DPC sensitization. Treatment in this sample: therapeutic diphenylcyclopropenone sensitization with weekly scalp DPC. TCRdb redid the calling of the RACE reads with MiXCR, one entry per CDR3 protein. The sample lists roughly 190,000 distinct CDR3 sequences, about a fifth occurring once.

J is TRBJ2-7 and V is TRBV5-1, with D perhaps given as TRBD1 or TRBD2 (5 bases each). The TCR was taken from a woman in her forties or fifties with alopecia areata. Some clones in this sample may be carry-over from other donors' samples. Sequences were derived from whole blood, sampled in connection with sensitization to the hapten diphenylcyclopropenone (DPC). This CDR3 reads CASSPLPGTNSYEQYF. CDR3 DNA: TGCGCCAGCAGCCCCCTACCCGGGACGAACTCCTACGAGCAGTACTTC.